The clone carrying this T cell receptor (beta chain) was picked up a small number of times. Sequenced by immunoSEQ multiplex PCR; TCRdb stores in-frame clones only, minus some. The sample records 7,000 or so clones, approximately 22% being singletons. This entry comes from a study of sequential checkpoint blockade in melanoma. At the level of the study: Randomization was 1:1 between first-line nivolumab→ipilimumab and ipilimumab→nivolumab. Over 20 patients had matched tumor biopsies before treatment and at week 13 after nivolumab or ipilimumab alone. DNA from about a hundred pretreatment tumor samples underwent TCRβ immunosequencing.

Treatment noted: randomized to nivolumab then ipilimumab (arm A) or the reverse (arm B). None of the patients previously received DNA-damaging chemotherapy. Germline V gene data show CDR1 as MNHEY and CDR2 as SMNVEV (reference sequence). CDR3 length: 12 amino acids. V gave up 6 bases and J gave up 8 bases, with 13 bases separating them. The chain combines TRBV27 with TRBJ1-1, with D possibly TRBD1 on 6 matching bases. The sequence was collected from a human donor with melanoma. The sequencing here drew on tumor tissue (inferred from file names), taken from a patient given nivolumab and ipilimumab in sequence. The CDR3 spells CASRGGGIEAFF. In DNA, the CDR3 is TGTGCCAGCAGAGGGGGGGGAATCGAAGCTTTCTTT.